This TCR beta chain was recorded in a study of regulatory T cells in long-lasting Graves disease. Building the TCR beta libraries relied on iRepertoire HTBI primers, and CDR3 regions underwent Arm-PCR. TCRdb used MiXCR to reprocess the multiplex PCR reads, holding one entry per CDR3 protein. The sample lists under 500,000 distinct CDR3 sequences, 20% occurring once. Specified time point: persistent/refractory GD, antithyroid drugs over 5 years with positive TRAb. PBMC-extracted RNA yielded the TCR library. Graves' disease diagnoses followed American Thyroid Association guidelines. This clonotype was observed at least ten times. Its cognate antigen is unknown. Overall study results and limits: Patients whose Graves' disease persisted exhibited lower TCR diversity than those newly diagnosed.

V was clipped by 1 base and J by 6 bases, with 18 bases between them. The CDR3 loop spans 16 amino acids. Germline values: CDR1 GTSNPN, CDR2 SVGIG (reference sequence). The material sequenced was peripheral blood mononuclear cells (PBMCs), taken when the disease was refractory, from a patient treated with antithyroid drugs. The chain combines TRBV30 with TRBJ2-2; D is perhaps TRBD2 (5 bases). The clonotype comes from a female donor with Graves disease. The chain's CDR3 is CAWSGEPRRVAGELFF. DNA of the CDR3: TGTGCCTGGAGTGGGGAACCACGGCGGGTCGCCGGGGAGCTGTTTTTT.